This TCR beta chain was recorded in a study of response to subunit inactivated influenza vaccine. Study-level points and caveats: New T cells are recruited in small numbers by each seasonal influenza vaccination, according to the authors' suggestion.

This clonotype was counted at least ten times. The antigen remains undetermined. CDR1 and CDR2 from the germline V gene are SGHRS and YFSETQ. CDR3 length: 14 amino acids. The V and J ends lost 4 bases and 2 bases, in that order; junction bases with no gene match: 4. In TCRdb, the RT-PCR reads were re-called with MiXCR into one record per CDR3 protein. The sample has around 500,000 distinct CDR3 sequences, roughly 9.7% seen once. Sequencing was performed on PBMCs from blood, taken around seven weeks after vaccination. This chain links TRBV5-1 with TRBJ2-5, with 8 bases aligning to TRBD2. The TCR originated in a man aged 45-65 years who received an inactivated influenza vaccine. Written as DNA, the CDR3 is TGCGCCAGCAGCGTAGCGGGGTTACAAGAGACCCAGTACTTC. Translating gives CASSVAGLQETQYF. Supplemented by reference TRBV5-1 and TRBJ2-5, the full variable domain reads KAGVTQTPRYLIKTRGQQVTLSCSPISGHRSVSWYQQTPGQGLQFLFEYFSETQRNKGNFPGRFSGRQFSNSRSEMNVSTLELGDSALYLCASSVAGLQETQYFGPGTRLLVL.